The 15 T cell receptor beta chains below come from one sample, sequenced in a study of Graves' ophthalmopathy and Graves' hyperthyroidism. From RNA, the CDR3 regions of TCR beta chains were amplified and sequenced. RT-PCR in the first round used HTBI primers; a second-round multiplex PCR followed. TCRdb re-called the multiplex PCR reads with MiXCR, one entry per CDR3 protein. The sample has about 660,000 distinct CDR3 sequences, more than 40% seen once; the top ten hold more than 2.5%. The specimen was peripheral blood. Receptor source: an adult man with Graves' ophthalmopathy.

A word on this clonotype: A much larger clone lies one base from this, so it may be a read error. V is TRBV19 and J is TRBJ1-5; D is unresolved. Germline-derived CDR1 and CDR2 are LNHDA and SQIVND (reference sequence). The CDR3 is made up of 15 amino acids. CDR3 loop: CASSTNRNSNQPRHF. The CDR3 DNA is TGTGCCAGTAGTACCAACAGAAATAGCAATCAGCCCCGGCATTTT.

The V and J genes are TRBV29-1 and TRBJ2-3; perhaps TRBD2 as D (6 bases). Trimming shortened V by 7 bases and J by 0 bases, and 11 bases separated the two germline ends. Germline assignment: CDR1 SQVTM and CDR2 ANQGSEA. The CDR3 covers 13 residues. CDR3 in amino acids: CSEGGSSTDTQYF. CDR3 nucleotides: TGCAGCGAAGGAGGGAGTAGCACAGATACGCAGTATTTT.

This clonotype has ten or more counts. V and J are TRBV7-2 and TRBJ2-5; D perhaps matches TRBD2 (5 bases). Trimming removed 5 bases from V and 0 bases from J, with 10 bases in between. The CDR3 is 14 amino acids. The germline V gene encodes CDR1 SGHTA and CDR2 FQGNSA. The CDR3 protein is CASSPSGNQETQYF. As DNA, the CDR3 is TGTGCCAGCAGCCCCAGCGGCAACCAAGAGACCCAGTACTTC.

This clonotype was seen repeatedly, ten times or more. The chain links TRBV7-2 to TRBJ1-4; 7 bases are shared with TRBD1. V was clipped by 4 bases and J by 4 bases; unmatched bases: 6. CDR1 is SGHTA, CDR2 FQGNSA, per germline. This CDR3 contains 15 residues. The CDR3 spells CASSSAGQDNEKLFF. As DNA, the CDR3 is TGTGCCAGCAGCTCAGCTGGACAGGATAATGAAAAACTGTTTTTT.

This clonotype was detected once. V usage is TRBV20-1 and J usage is TRBJ2-5; possibly TRBD2 for D (6 bases). CDR1 and CDR2 from the germline V gene are DFQATT and SNEGSKA (reference sequence). CDR3 length: 18 amino acids. V was pared by 2 bases and J by 1 base, with 23 bases between. Written as DNA, the CDR3 is TGCAGTGCTAGAAGAGGGGTGGGAGCGGGTGAGACCCAAGAGACCCAGTACTTC. It yields the protein CSARRGVGAGETQETQYF.

The chain joins TRBV10-3 to TRBJ1-1, with D tentatively TRBD1 (5 bases). Germline V gives CDR1 ENHRY, CDR2 SYGVKD. The CDR3 runs 14 residues. V was trimmed by 1 base and J by 5 bases, leaving 11 bases between them. The CDR3 coding sequence is TGTGCCATCAGTGAGTTAGCAGGGCAAACTGAAGCTTTCTTT. This codes for CAISELAGQTEAFF.

This clonotype was counted between two and nine times. This chain links TRBV12-5 with TRBJ2-7, with TRBD2 matching 13 bases. J was trimmed by 1 base and V by 2 bases; bases with no gene match: 2. Germline-derived CDR1 and CDR2 are LGHNT and FRNRAP. This CDR3 has 16 amino acids. This CDR3 is CASGLRLAGGSYEQYF. As DNA, the CDR3 is TGTGCTAGTGGTTTGCGACTAGCGGGGGGTTCCTACGAGCAGTACTTC.

Ten or more counts support this clonotype. The chain combines TRBV19 with TRBJ1-4, with TRBD1 matching 8 bases. The CDR3 is 16 amino acids. Looked up from germline, CDR1 is LNHDA and CDR2 is SQIVND (reference sequence). V lost 7 bases to trimming and J lost 8 bases; unmatched junction nucleotides: 15. This CDR3 is CASTNSRDRMREKLFF. The CDR3 nucleotides read TGTGCCAGTACCAACAGCCGGGACAGGATGAGAGAAAAACTGTTTTTT.

The chain uses TRBV2 and TRBJ1-1, with D possibly being TRBD1 (5 bases). The germline V and J ends were trimmed by 8 bases and 0 bases, with 10 bases remaining between them. This CDR3 is 13 amino acids long. Germline CDR1 and CDR2: SNHLY and FYNNEI. The CDR3 coding sequence is TGTGCCAGCCAAGGACAAATGAACACTGAAGCTTTCTTT. It encodes CASQGQMNTEAFF.

There are many counts of this clonotype. The chain combines TRBV7-6 with TRBJ1-2, with TRBD1 as a possible D gene (5 bases). This CDR3 spans 15 amino acids. Germline V gene data show CDR1 as SGHVS and CDR2 as FNYEAQ. V lost 1 base, J lost 4 bases, and 13 bases lay in between. CDR3 DNA: TGTGCCAGCAGCTTAGAGGCAGGGCGCAGCTATGGCTACACCTTC. This encodes CASSLEAGRSYGYTF. Together with reference TRBV7-6 and TRBJ1-2, the CDR3 gives the full variable domain: GAGVSQSPRYKVTKRGQDVALRCDPISGHVSLYWYRQALGQGPEFLTYFNYEAQQDKSGLPNDRFSAERPEGSISTLTIQRTEQRDSAMYRCASSLEAGRSYGYTFGSGTRLTVV.

The gene calls are TRBV24-1 and TRBJ2-2, with TRBD1 matching 8 bases. The CDR3 spans 15 residues. Germline V lookup: CDR1 KGHDR, CDR2 SFDVKD. The V and J ends lost 9 bases and 0 bases, in that order; junction bases with no gene match: 5. CDR3 protein: CATGGQAANTGELFF. DNA for the CDR3: TGTGCCACCGGGGGACAGGCCGCGAACACCGGGGAGCTGTTTTTT.

V usage is TRBV24-1 and J usage is TRBJ2-2; TRBD1 matches at 8 bases. Germline V gene sequence: CDR1 KGHDR, CDR2 SFDVKD. The CDR3 length is 14 residues. V trimming: 2 bases; J trimming: 7 bases; junction bases outside the gene matches: 2. This chain's CDR3 is CATSDSGGHGELFF. The CDR3 nucleotides are TGTGCCACCAGTGATTCAGGGGGCCACGGGGAGCTGTTTTTT.

This clonotype has only one observation. V and J are TRBV7-2 and TRBJ1-5; possibly TRBD1 for D (6 bases). Looked up from germline, CDR1 is SGHTA and CDR2 is FQGNSA. The CDR3 is 14 amino acids. V lost 7 bases and J lost 3, with 13 bases in between. CDR3 region: CASNLSGVNQPQHF. The DNA of the CDR3 is TGTGCCAGCAACTTGTCAGGGGTCAATCAGCCCCAGCATTTT. The whole variable domain, remainder taken from reference TRBV7-2 and TRBJ1-5, is GAGVSQSPSNKVTEKGKDVELRCDPISGHTALYWYRQSLGQGLEFLIYFQGNSAPDKSGLPSDRFSAERTGGSVSTLTIQRTQQEDSAVYLCASNLSGVNQPQHFGDGTRLSIL.

The chain uses TRBV25-1 and TRBJ2-7, with a weak D call TRBD1 (6 bases). There are 16 residues in the CDR3. Trimming cost V 4 bases and J 1 base, with 17 bases left between them. Germline-derived CDR1 and CDR2 are MGHDK and SYGVNS. Here the CDR3 reads CASSANLRGLSYEQYF. CDR3 DNA sequence: TGTGCCAGCAGTGCTAACCTCAGGGGTCTTTCCTACGAGCAGTACTTC.

For this clonotype: A read error is likely, as this CDR3 ends without the conserved phenylalanine or tryptophan. The gene calls are TRBV16 and TRBJ2-6; TRBD1 agrees at 10 bases. The CDR3 runs to 13 residues. CDR1 is KGHSY and CDR2 is FQNENV in the germline V gene. In DNA, the CDR3 is TGTGCCAGCAGCCCGGGACAGGGGTACGTTCTGACTTTA. Protein sequence: CASSPGQGYVLTL.